What follows is one TCR beta chain and its context. The antigen is undetermined. V lost 1 base and J lost 0, with 12 bases in between. The V gene's germline CDR1 is LGHDT and CDR2 YNNKEL (reference sequence). This CDR3 has 17 residues. These data are taken from a study of T cell responses to AZD1222 COVID-19 vaccine. Study context: Second doses were pooled across both intervals (about 4 or about 12 weeks).

Study conclusions and caveats: The sample set comprised mostly white British donors with more females, and clonal diversity was possibly underestimated. Distributed over spike, vaccine-associated CD4 TCRs predominated at 160-218 and 743-854. Unmutated variant regions are reportedly targeted by nearly half of spike-specific TCRs.

The method was immunoSEQ multiplex PCR; TCRdb's version includes in-frame clones alone and lacks a portion of them. This table holds about 110,000 clones, roughly 90% found once. The sequence was collected from an adult in good health. The sequences come from peripheral blood, collected on day 0 of AZD1222 vaccination. The chain couples TRBV3-1 (or the pseudogene TRBV3-2) to TRBJ1-4; D gene ambiguous. The DNA of the CDR3 is TGTGCCAGCAGCCAAGTGAAGGGATTGGCAACTAATGAAAAACTGTTTTTT. Protein sequence: CASSQVKGLATNEKLFF.